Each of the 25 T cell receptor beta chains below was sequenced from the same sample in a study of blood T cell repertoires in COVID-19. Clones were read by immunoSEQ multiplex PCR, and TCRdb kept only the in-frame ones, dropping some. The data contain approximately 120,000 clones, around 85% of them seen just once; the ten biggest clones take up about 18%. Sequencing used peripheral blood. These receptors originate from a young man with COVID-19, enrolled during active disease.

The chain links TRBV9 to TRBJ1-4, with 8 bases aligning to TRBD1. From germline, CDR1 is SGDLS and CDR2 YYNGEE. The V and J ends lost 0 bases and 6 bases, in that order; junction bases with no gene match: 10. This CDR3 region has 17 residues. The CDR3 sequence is CASSVATTGGKDEKLFF. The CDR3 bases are TGTGCCAGCAGCGTAGCTACCACAGGGGGAAAAGATGAAAAACTGTTTTTT.

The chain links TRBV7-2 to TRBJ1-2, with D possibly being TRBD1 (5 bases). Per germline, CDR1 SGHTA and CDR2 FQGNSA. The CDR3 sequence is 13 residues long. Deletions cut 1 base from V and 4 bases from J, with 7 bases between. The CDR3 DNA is TGTGCCAGCAGCTTAGGGCAGGGCTATGGCTACACCTTC. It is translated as CASSLGQGYGYTF.

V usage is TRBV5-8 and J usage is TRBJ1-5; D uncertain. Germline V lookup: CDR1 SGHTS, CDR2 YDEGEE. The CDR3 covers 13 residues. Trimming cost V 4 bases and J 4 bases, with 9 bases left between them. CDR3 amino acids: CASSPSRNQPQHF. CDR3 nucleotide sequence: TGTGCCAGCAGCCCGAGTCGTAATCAGCCCCAGCATTTT.

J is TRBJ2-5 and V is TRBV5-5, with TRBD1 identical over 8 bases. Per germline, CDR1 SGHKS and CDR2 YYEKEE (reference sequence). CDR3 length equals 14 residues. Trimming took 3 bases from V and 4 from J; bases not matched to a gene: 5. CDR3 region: CASSSRTGLETQYF. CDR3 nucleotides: TGTGCCAGCAGCTCGCGGACAGGGCTAGAGACCCAGTACTTC.

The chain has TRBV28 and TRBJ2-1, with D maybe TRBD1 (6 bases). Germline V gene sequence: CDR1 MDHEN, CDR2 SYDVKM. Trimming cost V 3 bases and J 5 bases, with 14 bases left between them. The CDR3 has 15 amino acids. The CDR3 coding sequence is TGTGCCAGCAGTTTTAGGTCAGGGGTAAACAATGAGCAGTTCTTC. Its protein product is CASSFRSGVNNEQFF.

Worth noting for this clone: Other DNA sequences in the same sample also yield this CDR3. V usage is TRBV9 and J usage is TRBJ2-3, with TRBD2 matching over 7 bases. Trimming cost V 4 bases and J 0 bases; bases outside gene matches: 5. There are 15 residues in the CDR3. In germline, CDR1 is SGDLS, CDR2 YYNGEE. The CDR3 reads CASSPRGGSTDTQYF. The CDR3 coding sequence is TGTGCCAGCAGCCCCCGGGGAGGGAGCACAGATACGCAGTATTTT.

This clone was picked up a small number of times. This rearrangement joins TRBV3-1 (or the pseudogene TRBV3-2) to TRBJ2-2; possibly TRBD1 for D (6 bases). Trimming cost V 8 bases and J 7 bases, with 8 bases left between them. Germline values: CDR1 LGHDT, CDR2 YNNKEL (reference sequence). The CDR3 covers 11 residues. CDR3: CASGQFGELFF. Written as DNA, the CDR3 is TGTGCCAGCGGACAGTTCGGGGAGCTGTTTTTT.

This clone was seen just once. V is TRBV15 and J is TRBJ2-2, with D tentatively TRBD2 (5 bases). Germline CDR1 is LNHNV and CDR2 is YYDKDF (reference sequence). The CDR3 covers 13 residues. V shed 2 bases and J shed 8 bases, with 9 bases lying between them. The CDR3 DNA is TGTGCCACCAGCAGACAAACGGGAGGGGAGCTGTTTTTT. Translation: CATSRQTGGELFF.

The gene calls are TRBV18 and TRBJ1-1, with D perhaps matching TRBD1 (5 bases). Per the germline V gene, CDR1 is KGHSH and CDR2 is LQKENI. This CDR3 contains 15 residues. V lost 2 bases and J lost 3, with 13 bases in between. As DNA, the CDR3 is TGTGCCAGCTCACCAATGAATACAGGATACACTGAAGCTTTCTTT. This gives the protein CASSPMNTGYTEAFF.

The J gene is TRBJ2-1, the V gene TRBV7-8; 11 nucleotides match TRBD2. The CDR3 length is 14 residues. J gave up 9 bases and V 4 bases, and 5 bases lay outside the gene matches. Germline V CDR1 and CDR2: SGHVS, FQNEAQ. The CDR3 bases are TGTGCCAGCAGCTCGGGACTAGCGGACGTTGAGCAGTTCTTC. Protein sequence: CASSSGLADVEQFF.

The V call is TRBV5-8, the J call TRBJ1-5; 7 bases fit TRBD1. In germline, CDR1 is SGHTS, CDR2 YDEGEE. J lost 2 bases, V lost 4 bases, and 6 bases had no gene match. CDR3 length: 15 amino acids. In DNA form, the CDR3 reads TGTGCCAGCAGCCCCCAGGGGGGAGGCAATCAGCCCCAGCATTTT. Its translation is CASSPQGGGNQPQHF.

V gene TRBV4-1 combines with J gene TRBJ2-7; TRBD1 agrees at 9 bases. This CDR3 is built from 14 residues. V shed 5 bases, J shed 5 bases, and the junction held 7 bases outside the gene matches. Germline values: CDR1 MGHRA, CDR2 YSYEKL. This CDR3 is CASSSLDRGNEQYF. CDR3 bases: TGCGCCAGCAGCTCCTTGGACAGGGGCAACGAGCAGTACTTC.

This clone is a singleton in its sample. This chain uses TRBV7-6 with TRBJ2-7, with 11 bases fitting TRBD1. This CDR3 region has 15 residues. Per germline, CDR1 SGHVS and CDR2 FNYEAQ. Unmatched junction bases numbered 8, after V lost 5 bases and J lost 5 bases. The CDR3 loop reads CASSPGTGGIHEQYF. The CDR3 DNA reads TGTGCCAGCAGCCCAGGGACAGGGGGGATCCACGAGCAGTACTTC.

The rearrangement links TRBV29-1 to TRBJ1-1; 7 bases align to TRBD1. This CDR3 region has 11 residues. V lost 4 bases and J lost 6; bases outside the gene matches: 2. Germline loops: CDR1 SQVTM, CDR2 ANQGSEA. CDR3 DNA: TGCAGCGTTGGGGGACAGTCTGAAGCTTTCTTT. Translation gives CSVGGQSEAFF.

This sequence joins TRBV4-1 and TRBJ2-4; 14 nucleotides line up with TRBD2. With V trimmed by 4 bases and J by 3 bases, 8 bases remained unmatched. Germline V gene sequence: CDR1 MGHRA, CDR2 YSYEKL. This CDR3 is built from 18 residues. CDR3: CASSPGLAGERGKNIQYF. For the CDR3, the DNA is TGCGCCAGCAGCCCGGGACTAGCGGGAGAACGTGGCAAAAACATTCAGTACTTC.

CDR3 in DNA: TGTGCCAGCAGCCAAGAGGCTCCGGGGGCCTACGAGCAGTACTTC. Translation: CASSQEAPGAYEQYF. The V and J genes are TRBV4-2 and TRBJ2-7; D might be TRBD2 (6 bases). Trimming cost V 0 bases and J 2 bases, with 11 bases left between them. CDR3 size: 15 residues. In germline, CDR1 is LGHNA, CDR2 YNFKEQ.

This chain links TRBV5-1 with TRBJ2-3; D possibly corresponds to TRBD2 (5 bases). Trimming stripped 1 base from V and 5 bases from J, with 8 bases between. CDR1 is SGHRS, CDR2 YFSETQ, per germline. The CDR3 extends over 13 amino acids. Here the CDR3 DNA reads TGCGCCAGCAGCTTGTATGGGAGAGATACGCAGTATTTT. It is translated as CASSLYGRDTQYF.

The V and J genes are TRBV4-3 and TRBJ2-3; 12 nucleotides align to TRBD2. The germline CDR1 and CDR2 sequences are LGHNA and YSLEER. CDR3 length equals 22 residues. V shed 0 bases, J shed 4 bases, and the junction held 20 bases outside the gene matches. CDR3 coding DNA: TGCGCCAGCAGCCAAGAGTGGGCGGGACAGGGTGGACTAGCGGGGATCCCAGATACGCAGTATTTT. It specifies CASSQEWAGQGGLAGIPDTQYF.

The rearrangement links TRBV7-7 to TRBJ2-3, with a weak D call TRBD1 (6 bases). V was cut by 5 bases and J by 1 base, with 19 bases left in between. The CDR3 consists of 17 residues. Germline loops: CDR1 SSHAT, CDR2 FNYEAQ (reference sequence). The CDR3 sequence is CASSPSVQGPGTDTQYF. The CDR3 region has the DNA TGTGCCAGCAGCCCCTCAGTACAGGGACCGGGCACAGATACGCAGTATTTT.

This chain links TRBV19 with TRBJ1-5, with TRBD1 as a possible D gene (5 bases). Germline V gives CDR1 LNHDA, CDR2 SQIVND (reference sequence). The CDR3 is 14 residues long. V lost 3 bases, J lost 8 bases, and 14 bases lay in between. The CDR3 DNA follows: TGTGCCAGTAGTATCCTCAGGGCGAGAGAGCCCCAGCATTTT. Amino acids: CASSILRAREPQHF.

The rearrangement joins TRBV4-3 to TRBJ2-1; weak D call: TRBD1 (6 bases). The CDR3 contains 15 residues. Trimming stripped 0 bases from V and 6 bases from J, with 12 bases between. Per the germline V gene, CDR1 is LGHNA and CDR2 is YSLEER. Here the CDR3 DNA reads TGCGCCAGCAGCCAAGACAGGGGAAATTCCAATGAGCAGTTCTTC. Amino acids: CASSQDRGNSNEQFF.

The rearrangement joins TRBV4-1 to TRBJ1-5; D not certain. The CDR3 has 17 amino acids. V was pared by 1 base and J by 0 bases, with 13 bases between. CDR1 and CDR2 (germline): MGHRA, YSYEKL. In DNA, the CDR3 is TGCGCCAGCAGCCAAGGTCCACAGCCCTATAGCAATCAGCCCCAGCATTTT. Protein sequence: CASSQGPQPYSNQPQHF.

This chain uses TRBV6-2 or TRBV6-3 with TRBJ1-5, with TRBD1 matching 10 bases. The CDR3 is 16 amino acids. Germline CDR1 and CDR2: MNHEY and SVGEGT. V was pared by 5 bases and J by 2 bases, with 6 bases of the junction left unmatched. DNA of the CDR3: TGTGCCAGCAGTCCCCCCGGGACAGGGGGCAATCAGCCCCAGCATTTT. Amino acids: CASSPPGTGGNQPQHF.

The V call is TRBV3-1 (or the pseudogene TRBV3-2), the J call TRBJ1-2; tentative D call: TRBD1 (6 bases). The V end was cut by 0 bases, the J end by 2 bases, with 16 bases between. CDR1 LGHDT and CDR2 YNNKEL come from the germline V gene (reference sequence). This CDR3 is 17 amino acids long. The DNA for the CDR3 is TGTGCCAGCAGCCAAGAACCCCCGGGCAGGGGAAACTATGGCTACACCTTC. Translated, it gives CASSQEPPGRGNYGYTF.

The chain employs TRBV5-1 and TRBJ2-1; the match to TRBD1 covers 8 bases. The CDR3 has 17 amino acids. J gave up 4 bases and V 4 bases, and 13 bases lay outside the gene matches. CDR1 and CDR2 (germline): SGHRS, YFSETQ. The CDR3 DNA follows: TGCGCCAGCAGCCAACTGACAGGGGACCCCGTTTACAATGAGCAGTTCTTC. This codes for CASSQLTGDPVYNEQFF.